This passage covers 9 T cell receptor beta chains from one sample sequenced in a study of technical replicates of blood from several donors. Sequencing used immunoSEQ multiplex PCR; TCRdb keeps in-frame clones, though not all of them. This sample yields 77,000 or so clones, of which more than 90% are seen a single time; around 0.44% belongs to the top ten. Sequencing was performed on T cells isolated from PBMCs. These receptors were collected from a human donor in good health.

The V call is TRBV29-1, the J call TRBJ1-4, with a possible D match to TRBD1 (6 bases). CDR1 is SQVTM, CDR2 ANQGSEA, per germline. The CDR3 contains 13 residues. The V gene lost 3 bases and the J gene lost 10 bases, with 15 bases spanning the gap. The CDR3 DNA reads TGCAGCGTTGAGGCCAGGACAGATGGAAAACTGTTTTTT. Its translation: CSVEARTDGKLFF.

J is TRBJ2-7 and V is TRBV6-6; 7 bases match TRBD1. J lost 2 bases, V lost 3 bases, and 7 bases had no gene match. This CDR3 is 15 amino acids long. Germline CDR1 reads MNHNY; CDR2 reads SVGAGI (reference sequence). In DNA, the CDR3 is TGTGCCAGCAGTTATTCCGGGACAGTGACCTACGAGCAGTACTTC. Translation: CASSYSGTVTYEQYF.

The chain uses TRBV27 and TRBJ2-3, with D perhaps TRBD2 (6 bases). The CDR3 runs 16 residues. Germline V gene data show CDR1 as MNHEY and CDR2 as SMNVEV (reference sequence). Trimming pared 6 bases from V and 0 bases from J, leaving 16 bases between. CDR3 DNA sequence: TGTGCCAGCAGCCCGGAGGCTAGCGCCAGCACAGATACGCAGTATTTT. This translates into CASSPEASASTDTQYF.

This chain connects TRBV30 to TRBJ2-2; D is unresolved. Trimming took 0 bases from V and 2 from J, leaving 7 bases between them. This CDR3 region has 14 residues. Germline lookup yields CDR1 GTSNPN and CDR2 SVGIG (reference sequence). CDR3 in amino acids: CAWSVRGNTGELFF. The CDR3 region has the DNA TGTGCCTGGAGTGTTCGAGGTAACACCGGGGAGCTGTTTTTT.

The chain couples TRBV5-1 to TRBJ1-4, with D possibly being TRBD1 (6 bases). The germline V gene encodes CDR1 SGHRS and CDR2 YFSETQ. The V end was cut by 0 bases, the J end by 8 bases, with 14 bases between. The CDR3 is made up of 15 amino acids. The CDR3 is CASSLEGGFEEKLFF. The CDR3 nucleotides are TGCGCCAGCAGCTTGGAAGGGGGTTTCGAGGAAAAACTGTTTTTT.

The gene calls are TRBV28 and TRBJ1-1, with no clear D. The V end lost 3 bases, the J end lost 3 bases, and 29 bases lay between the germline ends. The CDR3 consists of 20 residues. Germline values: CDR1 MDHEN, CDR2 SYDVKM. The CDR3 loop is CASSFWSVNRHLQRDTEAFF. The CDR3 DNA reads TGTGCCAGCAGTTTTTGGTCGGTTAACAGACATCTGCAGCGGGACACTGAAGCTTTCTTT.

V and J are TRBV5-1 and TRBJ1-3; 7 bases agree with TRBD1. J gave up 0 bases and V 2 bases, and 5 bases lay outside the gene matches. The germline V gene has CDR1 SGHRS and CDR2 YFSETQ. The CDR3 runs to 16 residues. The CDR3 sequence is CASSFGQASSGNTIYF. CDR3 DNA sequence: TGCGCCAGCAGCTTTGGACAGGCCTCCTCTGGAAACACCATATATTTT.

The chain links TRBV28 to TRBJ2-3; D unclear. Germline V gene sequence: CDR1 MDHEN, CDR2 SYDVKM. The length of the CDR3 is 14 residues. Trimming took 2 bases from V and 5 from J, leaving 11 bases between them. CDR3 coding DNA: TGTGCCAGCAGTTTAAGTCTAGGTGTAGATACGCAGTATTTT. This translates into CASSLSLGVDTQYF.

CDR3 DNA sequence: TGCGCCAGCAGCCAGTACCCCACTGATTCCTACGAGCAGTACTTC. As protein: CASSQYPTDSYEQYF. The chain links TRBV4-3 to TRBJ2-7; D is unresolved. The CDR3 has 15 residues. CDR1 is LGHNA and CDR2 is YSLEER in the germline V gene. V gave up 3 bases and J gave up 1 base, with 13 bases separating them.